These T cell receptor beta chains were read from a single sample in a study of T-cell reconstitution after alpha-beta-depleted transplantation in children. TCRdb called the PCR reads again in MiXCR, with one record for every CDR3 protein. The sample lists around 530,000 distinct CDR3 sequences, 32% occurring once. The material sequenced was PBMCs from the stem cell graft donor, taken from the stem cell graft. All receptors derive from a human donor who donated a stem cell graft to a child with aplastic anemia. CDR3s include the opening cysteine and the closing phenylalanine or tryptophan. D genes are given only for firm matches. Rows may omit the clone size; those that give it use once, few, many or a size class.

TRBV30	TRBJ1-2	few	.	CAWSGLEQDPYGYTF	TGTGCCTGGAGTGGGCTCGAACAGGACCCCTATGGCTACACCTTC
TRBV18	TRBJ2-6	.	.	CASSPRRGDGGANVLTF	TGTGCCAGCTCACCACGGAGGGGAGATGGTGGGGCCAACGTCCTGACTTTC
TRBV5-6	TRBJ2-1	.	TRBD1	CASSSPGTGINEQFF	TGTGCCAGCAGCTCCCCCGGGACAGGGATTAATGAGCAGTTCTTC
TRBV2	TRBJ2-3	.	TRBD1	CASRDLTGTGSFDTQYF	TGTGCCAGCAGGGATCTTACCGGGACAGGGAGCTTTGATACGCAGTATTTT
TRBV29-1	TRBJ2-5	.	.	CSVDQNGLEETQYF	TGCAGCGTTGATCAGAATGGCCTGGAGGAGACCCAGTACTTC
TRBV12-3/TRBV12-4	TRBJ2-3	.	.	CATSRLEDTQYF	TGTGCCACCAGTCGATTGGAAGATACGCAGTATTTT
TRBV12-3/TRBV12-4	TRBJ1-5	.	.	CASSLIYQPQHF	TGTGCCAGCAGTTTAATCTATCAGCCCCAGCATTTT
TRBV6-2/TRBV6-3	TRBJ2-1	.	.	CASSYHNEQFF	TGTGCCAGCAGTTACCACAATGAGCAGTTCTTC
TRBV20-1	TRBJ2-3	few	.	CSVPLRALKTDTQYF	TGCAGTGTTCCTCTTAGAGCACTAAAAACAGATACGCAGTATTTT
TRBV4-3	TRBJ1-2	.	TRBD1	CASSPTGDGLLYGYTF	TGCGCCAGCAGTCCGACAGGGGATGGTCTTTTGTATGGCTACACCTTC
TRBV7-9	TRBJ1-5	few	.	CASSSERSNQPQHF	TGTGCCAGCAGTTCCGAGCGGAGCAATCAGCCCCAGCATTTT
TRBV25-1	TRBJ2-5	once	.	CASSVSHLGETQYF	TGTGCCAGCAGTGTATCGCATCTAGGAGAGACCCAGTACTTC
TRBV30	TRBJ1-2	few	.	CAWSVQGGGYTF	TGTGCCTGGAGTGTTCAGGGCGGGGGCTACACCTTC
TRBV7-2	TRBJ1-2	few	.	CASRPTTGRYTF	TGTGCCAGCAGACCTACTACAGGGCGGTACACCTTC
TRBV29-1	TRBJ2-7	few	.	CSVVTPKTGFEQYF	TGCAGCGTTGTAACCCCAAAGACGGGGTTCGAGCAGTACTTC
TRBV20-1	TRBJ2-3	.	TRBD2	CSAPLAGGPTDTQYF	TGCAGTGCCCCGCTAGCGGGAGGACCCACAGATACGCAGTATTTT
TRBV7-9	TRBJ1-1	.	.	CASSQRRQSWAFF	TGTGCCAGCAGTCAACGCAGGCAAAGTTGGGCTTTCTTT
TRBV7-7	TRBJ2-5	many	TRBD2	CASSSGRGAETQYF	TGTGCCAGCAGTTCCGGGCGGGGGGCTGAGACCCAGTACTTC
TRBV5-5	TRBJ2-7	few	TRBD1	CASSLAGTVRSYEQYF	TGTGCCAGCAGCTTGGCGGGGACAGTGAGATCCTACGAGCAGTACTTC
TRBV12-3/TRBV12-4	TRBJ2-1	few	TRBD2	CASSSLAGVANEQFF	TGTGCCAGCAGTTCTCTAGCGGGAGTCGCAAATGAGCAGTTCTTC
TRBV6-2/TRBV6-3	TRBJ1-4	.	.	CASSYSPGPYGGEKLFF	TGTGCCAGCAGTTACTCTCCCGGACCCTATGGAGGAGAAAAACTGTTTTTT
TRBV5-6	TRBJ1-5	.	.	CGSSLGQGNQPQHF	TGTGGCAGCAGCTTGGGCCAGGGTAATCAGCCCCAGCATTTT
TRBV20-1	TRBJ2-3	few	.	CSALQDTQYF	TGCAGTGCTCTGCAAGATACGCAGTATTTT
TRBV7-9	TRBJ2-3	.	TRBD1	CASSPATGGNTDTQYF	TGTGCCAGCAGCCCAGCGACAGGGGGCAACACAGATACGCAGTATTTT
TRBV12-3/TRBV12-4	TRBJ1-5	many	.	CASSSGRGSQPQHF	TGTGCCAGCAGTTCGGGTAGGGGGAGTCAGCCCCAGCATTTT
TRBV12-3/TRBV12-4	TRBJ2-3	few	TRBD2	CASLDSGRAETQYF	TGTGCCAGCCTCGATAGCGGGAGGGCCGAAACGCAGTATTTT
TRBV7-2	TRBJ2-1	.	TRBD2	CASRLISGNEQFF	TGTGCCAGCAGGCTCATTAGCGGGAACGAGCAGTTCTTC
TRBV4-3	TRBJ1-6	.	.	CASSQGNSINSPLHF	TGCGCCAGCAGCCAAGGAAACAGTATTAATTCACCCCTCCACTTT
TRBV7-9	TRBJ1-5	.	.	CASSLHRQPQHF	TGTGCCAGCAGCTTACACCGTCAGCCCCAGCATTTT
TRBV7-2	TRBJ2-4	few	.	CASSLGGGIQYF	TGTGCCAGCAGCTTAGGAGGGGGCATTCAGTACTTC
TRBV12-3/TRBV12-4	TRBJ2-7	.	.	CASSLREEYEQYF	TGTGCCAGCAGTTTACGGGAAGAATACGAGCAGTACTTC
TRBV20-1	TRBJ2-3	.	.	CSAPGSTTRGSTDTQYF	TGCAGTGCTCCCGGGTCCACAACTAGAGGGAGCACAGATACGCAGTATTTT
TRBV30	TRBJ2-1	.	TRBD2	CAWSVQRTSDYNEQFF	TGTGCCTGGAGTGTACAAAGGACTAGCGACTACAATGAGCAGTTCTTC
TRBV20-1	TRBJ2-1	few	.	CSARDMKGVPNEQFF	TGCAGTGCTAGAGATATGAAGGGAGTCCCCAATGAGCAGTTCTTC
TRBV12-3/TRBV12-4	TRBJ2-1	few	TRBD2	CASSWGTSGYNEQFF	TGTGCCAGCAGTTGGGGAACTAGCGGCTACAATGAGCAGTTCTTC
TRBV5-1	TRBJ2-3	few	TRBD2	CASSLEAGGTTDTQYF	TGCGCCAGCAGCTTGGAAGCGGGAGGAACCACAGATACGCAGTATTTT
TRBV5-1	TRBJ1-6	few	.	CASSLEQGNSPLHF	TGCGCCAGCAGCTTGGAACAGGGAAATTCACCCCTCCACTTT
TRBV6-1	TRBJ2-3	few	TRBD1	CASRTGGEDTQYF	TGTGCCAGCAGGACAGGGGGCGAAGATACGCAGTATTTT
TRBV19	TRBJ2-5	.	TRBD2	CASRRTSGMSETQYF	TGTGCCAGTAGGAGGACTAGCGGGATGTCCGAGACCCAGTACTTC
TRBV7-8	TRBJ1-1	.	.	CASSFLPRNTEAFF	TGTGCCAGCAGCTTCTTGCCAAGGAACACTGAAGCTTTCTTT
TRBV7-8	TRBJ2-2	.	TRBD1	CASSTGTVHTGELFF	TGTGCCAGCAGCACCGGGACAGTTCACACCGGGGAGCTGTTTTTT
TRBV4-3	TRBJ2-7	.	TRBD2	CASSQGRGLAEIYEQYF	TGCGCCAGCAGCCAAGGAAGGGGTCTAGCGGAAATCTACGAGCAGTACTTC
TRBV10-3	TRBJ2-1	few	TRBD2	CAISRGGREINEQFF	TGTGCCATCAGCCGGGGCGGGAGGGAGATCAATGAGCAGTTCTTC
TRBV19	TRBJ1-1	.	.	CASTLEGTTEAFF	TGTGCCAGTACCCTCGAGGGGACCACTGAAGCTTTCTTT
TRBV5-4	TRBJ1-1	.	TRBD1	CASSRGTGRMNTEAFF	TGTGCCAGCAGCCGAGGGACAGGGCGCATGAACACTGAAGCTTTCTTT
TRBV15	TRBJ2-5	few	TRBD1	CATSVLPISGGTGRF	TGTGCCACCAGCGTACTACCAATCTCAGGAGGGACAGGGCGTTTC
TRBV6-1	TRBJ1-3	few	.	CASSARSSSGNTIYF	TGTGCCAGCAGTGCCAGGAGTAGCTCTGGAAACACCATATATTTT
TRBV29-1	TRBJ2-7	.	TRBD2	CSVETSGAYEQYF	TGCAGCGTTGAGACTAGCGGAGCCTACGAGCAGTACTTC
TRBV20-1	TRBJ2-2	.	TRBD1	CSALDRDRLAGELFF	TGCAGTGCACTAGATCGGGACAGGTTGGCCGGGGAGCTGTTTTTT
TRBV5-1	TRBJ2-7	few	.	CASRWGQSYEQYF	TGCGCCAGCAGATGGGGGCAAAGCTACGAGCAGTACTTC
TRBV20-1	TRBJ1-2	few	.	CSAAGRGSNYGYTF	TGCAGTGCGGCGGGACGGGGGTCTAACTATGGCTACACCTTC
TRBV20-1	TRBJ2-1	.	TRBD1	CSGTGGHNEQFF	TGCAGCGGGACAGGGGGCCACAATGAGCAGTTCTTC
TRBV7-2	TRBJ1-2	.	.	CASSLGGAPSLYGYTF	TGTGCCAGCAGCTTAGGGGGGGCCCCCTCCTTATATGGCTACACCTTC
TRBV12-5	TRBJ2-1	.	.	CASGFDDLSYNEQFF	TGTGCTAGTGGTTTCGATGACCTCTCCTACAATGAGCAGTTCTTC
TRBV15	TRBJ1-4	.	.	CATSRDRWQFNEKLFF	TGTGCCACCAGCAGAGATCGTTGGCAGTTTAACGAAAAACTGTTTTTT
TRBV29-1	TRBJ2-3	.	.	CSVEEGGFTDTRYF	TGCAGCGTTGAAGAAGGGGGGTTCACAGATACGCGGTATTTT
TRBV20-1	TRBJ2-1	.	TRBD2	CSAMRASGGYNEQFF	TGCAGTGCTATGCGAGCTAGCGGGGGTTACAATGAGCAGTTCTTC